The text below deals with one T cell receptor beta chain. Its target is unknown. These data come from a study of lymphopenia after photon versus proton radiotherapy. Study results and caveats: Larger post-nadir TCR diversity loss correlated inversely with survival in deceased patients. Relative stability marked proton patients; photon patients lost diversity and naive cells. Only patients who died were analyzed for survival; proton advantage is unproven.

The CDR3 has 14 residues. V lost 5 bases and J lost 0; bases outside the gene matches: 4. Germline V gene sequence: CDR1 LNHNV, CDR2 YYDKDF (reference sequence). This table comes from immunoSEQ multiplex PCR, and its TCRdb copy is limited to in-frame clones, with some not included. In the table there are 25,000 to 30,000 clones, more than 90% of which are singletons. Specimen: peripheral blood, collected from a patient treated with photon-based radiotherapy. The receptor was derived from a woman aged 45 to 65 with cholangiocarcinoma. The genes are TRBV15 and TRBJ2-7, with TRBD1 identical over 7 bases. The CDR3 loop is CATSRGQDSYEQYF. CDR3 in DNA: TGTGCCACCAGCCGCGGACAGGACTCCTACGAGCAGTACTTC.